This entry concerns a single TCR beta chain. Libraries were prepared by immunoSEQ multiplex PCR; TCRdb keeps only in-frame clonotypes and omits some of them. In the table there are tens of thousands of clones, 85% to 95% of which are singletons. This sample was included in a study of OX40 agonist ivuxolimab in advanced cancers. As for the study in general: Each patient was given ivuxolimab into a vein every 2 weeks, at 0.01 to 10 mg/kg.

This receptor was identified in an adult with an advanced solid tumor such as melanoma, head and neck, liver or kidney cancer. The source was CD4+ or CD8+ T cells sorted from blood, collected in a trial of the OX40 agonist ivuxolimab.

CDR3 loop: CASRPTGGSNYGYTF. For the CDR3, the DNA is TGCGCCAGCAGGCCGACAGGGGGCAGTAACTATGGCTACACCTTC. This rearrangement joins TRBV5-1 to TRBJ1-2; 10 bases are a match to TRBD1. V dropped 5 bases and J dropped 1; count of bases not matched to a gene: 5. The CDR3 loop spans 15 amino acids. In germline, CDR1 is SGHRS, CDR2 YFSETQ.